The entry below gives a single TCR beta chain sequence along with its context. No cognate antigen has been identified for it. Base qualities are not provided; no much larger clone lies one nucleotide away. This entry belongs to a study of blood T cell repertoires in COVID-19 (TCRdb year 2020). About the full investigation: The collaborator samples originated in the United States, Italy and Spain and spanned the acute and convalescent phases of COVID-19. The prospective study material was composed of cDNA or gDNA derived from T cells, B-cell-depleted T cells, or PBMCs. Deeply sampled blood TCRbeta repertoires from subjects exposed to, actively infected with, or recovered from COVID-19 were included in the dataset. The repertoires were released in a freely available public database meant as a resource for research on the immune response to SARS-CoV-2. The samples were drawn from two sources: the first 160 participants of the ongoing ImmuneRACE study, and 950 to 1,500 subjects contributed by 6 global collaborators. Nearly every sample came with metadata listing a de-identified subject ID, COVID-19 status, age in years and sex. Where HLA class I and class II types were available, the types were taken from metadata supplied by the sample provider, not from assay-based typing.

Whole blood was collected in K2EDTA tubes by collaborating institutions according to the institutions' own protocols. For TCRbeta analysis, collaborator samples were shipped as frozen whole blood, as isolated PBMCs, or as DNA extracted from either sample type. The immunoSEQ Assay, a bias-controlled multiplex PCR, was used to amplify TCRbeta CDR3 regions from genomic DNA. The authors processed their data as follows. Within the assay, amplification of reference gene primers was used to estimate how many nucleated cells each sample contained. To quantify the absolute abundance of each unique TCRbeta CDR3 rearrangement, sequence reads were collapsed and filtered. For each sample, productive Simpson clonality was calculated as the square root of Simpson's diversity index over productive rearrangements. The source is immuneACCESS, and TCRdb retained only in-frame sequences with V and J called. Part of the clones is not carried over; for the studies checked, unresolved V genes explain less than half of this, and the remainder is unexplained. V and J calls and clone size are as listed in that table; D and trimming were resolved from the DNA. For this sample the table gives approximately 250,000 clones, of which 86% were detected only once. Roughly 1.9% of the sample belongs to the ten largest clones.

CDR1 and CDR2 are read off the germline V gene (reference sequence) as SEHNR and FQNEAQ. The CDR3 starts with the cysteine, ends with the phenylalanine, and has 14 residues. CDR3 DNA only is kept here, 42 bases in frame from base 1. The V end loses 5 bases and the J end loses 4 bases, and a stretch of 14 bases separates them. Summary of the overall study and its limitations: The quantity of clinical and demographic metadata differed by source and by participant and was supplied without curation.

This receptor was obtained from a man aged 30 to 39 with active or convalescent COVID-19. The sequenced sample consisted of peripheral blood. The sequence joins TRBV7-9 to TRBJ1-2; matching of 6 bases hints at TRBD1 as the D gene. This receptor carries the CDR3 CASSPGAGAYGYTF. The DNA is TGTGCCAGCAGCCCCGGGGCAGGGGCCTATGGCTACACCTTC.